One and the same sample provided the 10 T cell receptor beta chains below, sequenced in a study of PD-1 blockade in classical Hodgkin lymphoma. Every patient relapsed after autologous stem cell transplantation, and brentuximab vedotin exposure varied. Only in-frame clones appear in the TCRdb table, and some are missing; sequencing was by immunoSEQ multiplex PCR. The table includes some 23,000 clones, 80% detected once. The specimen comprised peripheral blood mononuclear cells (PBMCs), sampled before the second cycle of nivolumab. These receptors originate from a human donor with classical Hodgkin lymphoma.

The chain is built from TRBV25-1 and TRBJ1-3, with unresolved D. The CDR3 extends over 16 amino acids. Between the trimmed V and J ends, which lost 4 bases and 0 bases, there was a span of 13 bases. Germline V gene sequence: CDR1 MGHDK, CDR2 SYGVNS. CDR3 DNA sequence: TGTGCCAGCAGTGGGATCCGACCGGGCTCTGGAAACACCATATATTTT. Amino acids: CASSGIRPGSGNTIYF.

This clone was detected only a few times. The V gene is TRBV29-1, the J gene TRBJ2-6; D is possibly TRBD2 (7 bases). Trimming stripped 0 bases from V and 0 bases from J, with 21 bases between. The CDR3 sequence is 20 residues long. Germline V gene data show CDR1 as SQVTM and CDR2 as ANQGSEA. CDR3 nucleotides: TGCAGCGTTGAAGATCGGGGGGCAGGGAATTTGGGCTCTGGGGCCAACGTCCTGACTTTC. As protein: CSVEDRGAGNLGSGANVLTF.

This clone was seen only a few times. V usage is TRBV18 and J usage is TRBJ2-3, with D perhaps assigned TRBD1 or TRBD2 (5 bases each). The CDR3 runs to 15 residues. V was pared by 6 bases and J by 5 bases, with 18 bases between. Germline V gene data show CDR1 as KGHSH and CDR2 as LQKENI. The chain's CDR3 is CASSLTRGDGDTQYF. The CDR3 nucleotides read TGTGCCAGCTCTCTGACGCGAGGGGACGGAGATACGCAGTATTTT. The full variable domain, its missing parts supplied by reference TRBV18 and TRBJ2-3, is NAGVMQNPRHLVRRRGQEARLRCSPMKGHSHVYWYRQLPEEGLKFMVYLQKENIIDESGMPKERFSAEFPKEGPSILRIQQVVRGDSAAYFCASSLTRGDGDTQYFGPGTRLTVL.

The chain combines TRBV5-3 with TRBJ1-2, with D maybe TRBD1 (5 bases). TRBV5-3 is an ORF; its function is uncertain. Trimming took 1 base from V and 12 from J, leaving 16 bases between them. The CDR3 runs 13 residues. CDR3: CARSLNDSRFNTF. The CDR3 DNA reads as TGTGCCAGAAGCTTGAACGACAGCCGATTTAACACCTTC.

The genes are TRBV4-1 and TRBJ2-4; D not resolved. Per the germline V gene, CDR1 is MGHRA and CDR2 is YSYEKL. This CDR3 region has 14 residues. Trimming removed 2 bases from V and 0 bases from J, with 5 bases in between. CDR3 region: CASSQNLAKNIQYF. DNA for the CDR3: TGCGCCAGCAGCCAAAATCTAGCCAAAAACATTCAGTACTTC.

The J gene is TRBJ2-1, the V gene TRBV27; 9 bases are shared with TRBD2. CDR1 is MNHEY, CDR2 SMNVEV, per germline (reference sequence). CDR3 size: 14 residues. V shed 5 bases, J shed 10 bases, and the junction held 9 bases outside the gene matches. The CDR3 nucleotides read TGTGCCAGCAGTGCGGGGGGGCCTTCCCGCGAGCAGTTCTTC. Its translation: CASSAGGPSREQFF.

Worth noting for this clone: At one end the junction does not follow the germline gene, possibly because of a read error. V usage is TRBV5-4 and J usage is TRBJ1-1, with D perhaps matching TRBD1 (5 bases). The CDR3 is 12 residues long. The germline gives CDR1 SGHNT, CDR2 YYREEE (reference sequence). In nucleotides, the CDR3 is TGCGCCAGCAGCCGCCCAGGGACTGAAGCTTTCTTT. Protein product: CASSRPGTEAFF.

This chain connects TRBV5-1 to TRBJ1-3; weak D call: TRBD1 (6 bases). This CDR3 contains 15 residues. The germline V gene has CDR1 SGHRS and CDR2 YFSETQ. V was cut by 0 bases and J by 2 bases, with 9 bases left in between. The CDR3 protein is CASSLGSGAGNTIYF. DNA of the CDR3: TGCGCCAGCAGCTTGGGGTCAGGGGCTGGAAACACCATATATTTT.

This chain links TRBV6-1 with TRBJ1-2, with 9 bases aligning to TRBD1. In germline, CDR1 is MNHNS, CDR2 SASEGT. J was trimmed by 8 bases and V by 1 base; bases with no gene match: 5. The CDR3 totals 14 residues. For the CDR3, the DNA is TGTGCCAGCAGTGAAGGACCGGGACAGGGCGGCTACACCTTC. Its translation is CASSEGPGQGGYTF.

This clone was seen a few times. CDR3 region: CASSSWGTSDYADTQYF. DNA of the CDR3: TGTGCCAGCAGCAGCTGGGGGACTAGCGATTATGCAGATACGCAGTATTTT. This rearrangement joins TRBV27 to TRBJ2-3; TRBD2 matches at 10 bases. Germline-derived CDR1 and CDR2 are MNHEY and SMNVEV (reference sequence). There are 17 residues in the CDR3. The V and J ends lost 6 bases and 4 bases, in that order; junction bases with no gene match: 13.